This TCR beta chain appears in the sequencing data of a study of T cell responses to AZD1222 COVID-19 vaccine. Study-wide points: Possibly, clonal diversity was underestimated; donors were largely white British and included more females. Sampling captured repertoires only after the peak T cell response. With two AZD1222 doses given, Spike-specific TCR breadth and depth both rose. Nearly half of spike-specific TCRs reportedly target unmutated variant regions.

Concerning this clone itself: Its target is not known.

Trimming took 5 bases from V and 0 from J, leaving 17 bases between them. CDR3 length: 16 amino acids. Germline lookup yields CDR1 MDHEN and CDR2 SYDVKM. Sequencing was performed with immunoSEQ multiplex PCR; in TCRdb, only in-frame clones are kept and a portion is missing. The sample lists roughly 70,000 clones; 79% were seen once. V is TRBV28 and J is TRBJ2-7, with D possibly being TRBD1 or TRBD2 (6 bases each). Sequencing was performed on peripheral blood, taken on day 0 of MenACWY control vaccination. This TCR derives from an adult in good health. The CDR3 spells CASSPWSGADSYEQYF. The CDR3 bases are TGTGCCAGCAGTCCCTGGTCGGGGGCAGACTCCTACGAGCAGTACTTC.